The next 5 T cell receptor beta chains were all read from a single sample in a study of blood T cell repertoires in COVID-19. Sequencing used immunoSEQ multiplex PCR; TCRdb keeps in-frame clones, though not all of them. Of some 75,000 clones listed, around 89% were seen once; the top ten hold about 0.6%. What was sequenced was peripheral blood. The origin of the receptors is a man aged 60-69 years with acute or convalescent COVID-19.

The V and J genes are TRBV7-9 and TRBJ2-1; the match to TRBD2 covers 11 bases. Looked up from germline, CDR1 is SEHNR and CDR2 is FQNEAQ (reference sequence). The CDR3 is made up of 15 amino acids. Unmatched junction bases numbered 6, after V lost 5 bases and J lost 6 bases. CDR3 in amino acids: CASSTLAGEPNEQFF. CDR3 sequence (DNA): TGTGCCAGCAGCACACTAGCGGGAGAACCCAATGAGCAGTTCTTC.

The gene calls are TRBV2 and TRBJ2-3; no clear D. From germline, CDR1 is SNHLY and CDR2 FYNNEI. The ends were cut back, 5 bases at V and 6 bases at J, with 12 bases in the middle. This CDR3 comprises 13 residues. CDR3 residues: CASSNEVEDTQYF. The CDR3 nucleotides are TGTGCCAGCAGTAATGAAGTGGAGGATACGCAGTATTTT.

This clone has a single count. This sequence joins TRBV6-5 and TRBJ1-2; no reliable D call. This CDR3 has 11 amino acids. The ends were cut back, 6 bases at V and 3 bases at J, with 5 bases in the middle. Germline values: CDR1 MNHEY, CDR2 SVGAGI. The CDR3 loop is CASRSDYGYTF. CDR3 in DNA: TGTGCCAGCAGGAGTGACTATGGCTACACCTTC.

This clone is a singleton in its sample. V gene TRBV29-1 combines with J gene TRBJ2-2, with TRBD1 as a possible D gene (6 bases). The CDR3 loop spans 13 amino acids. The germline V gene has CDR1 SQVTM and CDR2 ANQGSEA. V gave up 6 bases and J gave up 2 bases, with 10 bases separating them. The CDR3 region is CSVRQANTGELFF. The CDR3 DNA is TGCAGCGTCCGACAGGCTAACACCGGGGAGCTGTTTTTT.

The rearrangement joins TRBV24-1 to TRBJ2-1; 8 bases match TRBD1. This CDR3 has 15 amino acids. CDR1 and CDR2 from the germline V gene are KGHDR and SFDVKD. V dropped 3 bases and J dropped 0; count of bases not matched to a gene: 0. CDR3 protein: CATSDDRGSYNEQFF. CDR3 in DNA: TGTGCCACCAGTGATGACAGGGGCTCCTACAATGAGCAGTTCTTC.